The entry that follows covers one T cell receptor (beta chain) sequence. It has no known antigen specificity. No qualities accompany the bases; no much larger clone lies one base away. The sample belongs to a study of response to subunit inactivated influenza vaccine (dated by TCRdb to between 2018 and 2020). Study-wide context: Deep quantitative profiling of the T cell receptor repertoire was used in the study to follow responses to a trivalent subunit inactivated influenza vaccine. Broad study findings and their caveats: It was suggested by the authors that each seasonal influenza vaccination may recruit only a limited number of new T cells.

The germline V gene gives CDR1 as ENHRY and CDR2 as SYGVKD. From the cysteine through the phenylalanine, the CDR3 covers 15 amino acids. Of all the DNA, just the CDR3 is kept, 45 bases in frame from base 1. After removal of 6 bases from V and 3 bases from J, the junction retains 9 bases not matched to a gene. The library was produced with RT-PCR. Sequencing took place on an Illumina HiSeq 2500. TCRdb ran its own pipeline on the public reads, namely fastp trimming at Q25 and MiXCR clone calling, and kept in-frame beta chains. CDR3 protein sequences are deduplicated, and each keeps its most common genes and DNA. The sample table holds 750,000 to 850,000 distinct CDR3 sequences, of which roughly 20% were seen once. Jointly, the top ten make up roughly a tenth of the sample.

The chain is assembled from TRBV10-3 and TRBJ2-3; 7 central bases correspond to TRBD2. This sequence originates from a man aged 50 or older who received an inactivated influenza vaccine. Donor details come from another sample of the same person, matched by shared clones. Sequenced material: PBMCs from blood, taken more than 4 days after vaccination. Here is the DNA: TGTGCCATCAGCGCTACTAGCGAACCGACAGATACGCAGTATTTT. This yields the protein CAISATSEPTDTQYF.